This T cell receptor (beta chain) appears in the sequencing data of a study of Ad26.COV2.S vaccination and SARS-CoV-2 variants. Study overall: Intramuscular Ad26.COV2.S doses were given once or twice, 56 days apart.

The data were produced by immunoSEQ multiplex PCR, yet TCRdb's version contains in-frame clones alone and is incomplete. The table includes hundreds of thousands of clones, about 89% detected once. Study results and caveats: Breadth measured for non-spike TCRs was similar across vaccine and placebo recipients. Higher spike-specific TCR breadth was found in vaccine recipients than in placebo recipients.

Treatment defined: around 19 received Ad26.COV2.S at low or high dose, single or two shots; five or six received placebo; per-sample allocation not given. Collection of the samples took place on day 63 after the first injection of vaccine or placebo. In its sample, this clone was seen once. Its target is not known. The clonotype comes from a person aged 18 to 65 who received the Ad26.COV2.S COVID-19 vaccine or a placebo. The sample in question was peripheral blood, obtained in a trial of Ad26.COV2.S vaccine versus placebo.

CDR3 in DNA: TGTGCCAGCAGTTCCCACAGAGTTGGCGAGCAGTACTTC. This codes for CASSSHRVGEQYF. The rearrangement joins TRBV7-2 to TRBJ2-7; no definite D call. Germline CDR1 and CDR2: SGHTA and FQGNSA. V was cut by 6 bases and J by 6 bases, with 15 bases left in between. The CDR3 covers 13 residues.